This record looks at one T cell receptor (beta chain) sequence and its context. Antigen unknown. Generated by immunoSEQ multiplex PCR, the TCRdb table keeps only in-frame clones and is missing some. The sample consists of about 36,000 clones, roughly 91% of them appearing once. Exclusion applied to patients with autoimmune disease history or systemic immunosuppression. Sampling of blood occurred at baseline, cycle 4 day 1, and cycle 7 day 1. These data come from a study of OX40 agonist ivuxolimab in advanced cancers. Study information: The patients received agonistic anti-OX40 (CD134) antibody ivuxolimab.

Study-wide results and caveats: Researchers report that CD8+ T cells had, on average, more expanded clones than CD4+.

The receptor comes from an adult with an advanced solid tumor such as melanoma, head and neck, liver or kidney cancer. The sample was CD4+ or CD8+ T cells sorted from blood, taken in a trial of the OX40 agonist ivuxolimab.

The CDR3 loop reads CASSLSGTGMIAKNIQYF. The CDR3 bases are TGTGCCAGCAGCCTATCCGGGACAGGGATGATAGCCAAAAACATTCAGTACTTC. The gene calls are TRBV11-1 and TRBJ2-4; 9 bases fit TRBD1. V dropped 5 bases and J dropped 0; count of bases not matched to a gene: 11. CDR1 and CDR2 (germline): SGHAT, FQDESV (reference sequence). The CDR3 consists of 18 residues.